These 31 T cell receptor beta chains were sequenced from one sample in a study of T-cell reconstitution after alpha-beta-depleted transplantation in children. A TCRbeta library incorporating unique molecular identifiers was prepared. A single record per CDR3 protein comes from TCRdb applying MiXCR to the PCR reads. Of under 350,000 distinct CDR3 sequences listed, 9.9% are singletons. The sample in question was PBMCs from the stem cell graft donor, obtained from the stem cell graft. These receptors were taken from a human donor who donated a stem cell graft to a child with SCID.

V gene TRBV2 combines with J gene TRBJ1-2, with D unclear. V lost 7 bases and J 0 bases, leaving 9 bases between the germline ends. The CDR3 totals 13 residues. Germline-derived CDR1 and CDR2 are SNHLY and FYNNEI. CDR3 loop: CASTVRANYGYTF. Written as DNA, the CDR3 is TGTGCCAGCACAGTTCGAGCTAACTATGGCTACACCTTC.

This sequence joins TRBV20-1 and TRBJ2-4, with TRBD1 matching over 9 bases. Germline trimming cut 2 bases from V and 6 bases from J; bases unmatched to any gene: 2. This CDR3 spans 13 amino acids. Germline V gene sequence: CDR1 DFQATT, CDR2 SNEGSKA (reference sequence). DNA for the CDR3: TGCAGTGCTAGAAAGGACAGGGGAAACATTCAGTACTTC. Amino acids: CSARKDRGNIQYF.

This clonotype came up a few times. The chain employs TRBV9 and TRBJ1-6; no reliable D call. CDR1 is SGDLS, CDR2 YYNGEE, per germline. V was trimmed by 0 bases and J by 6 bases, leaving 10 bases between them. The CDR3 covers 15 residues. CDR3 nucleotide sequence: TGTGCCAGCAGCGTAGATCCAGGCTTTAATTCACCCCTCCACTTT. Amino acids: CASSVDPGFNSPLHF.

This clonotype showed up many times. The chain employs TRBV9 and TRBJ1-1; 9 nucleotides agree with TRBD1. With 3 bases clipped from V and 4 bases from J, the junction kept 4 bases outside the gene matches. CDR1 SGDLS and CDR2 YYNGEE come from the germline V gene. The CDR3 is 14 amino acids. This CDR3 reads CASSEQGAGTEAFF. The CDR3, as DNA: TGTGCCAGCAGCGAACAGGGGGCAGGCACTGAAGCTTTCTTT.

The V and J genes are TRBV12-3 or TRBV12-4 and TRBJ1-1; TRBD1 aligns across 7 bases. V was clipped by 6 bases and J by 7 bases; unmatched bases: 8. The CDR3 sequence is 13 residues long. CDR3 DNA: TGTGCCAGCAGCGAAACACAGGGGCGTGAAGCTTTCTTT. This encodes CASSETQGREAFF.

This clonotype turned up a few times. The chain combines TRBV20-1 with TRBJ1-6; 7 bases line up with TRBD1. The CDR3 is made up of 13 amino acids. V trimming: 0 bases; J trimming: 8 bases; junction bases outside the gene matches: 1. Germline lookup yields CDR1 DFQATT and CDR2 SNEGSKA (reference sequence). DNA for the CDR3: TGCAGTGCTAGAGATCAGGGGGATTCACCCCTCCACTTT. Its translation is CSARDQGDSPLHF.

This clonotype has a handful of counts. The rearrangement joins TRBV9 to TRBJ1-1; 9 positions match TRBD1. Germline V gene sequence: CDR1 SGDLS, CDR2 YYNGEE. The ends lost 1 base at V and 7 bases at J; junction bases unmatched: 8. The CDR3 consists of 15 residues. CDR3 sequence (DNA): TGTGCCAGCAGCGTAAGTACAGGGGGCCAGGGTGAAGCTTTCTTT. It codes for CASSVSTGGQGEAFF. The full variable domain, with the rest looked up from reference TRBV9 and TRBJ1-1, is DSGVTQTPKHLITATGQRVTLRCSPRSGDLSVYWYQQSLDQGLQFLIQYYNGEERAKGNILERFSAQQFPDLHSELNLSSLELGDSALYFCASSVSTGGQGEAFFGQGTRLTVV.

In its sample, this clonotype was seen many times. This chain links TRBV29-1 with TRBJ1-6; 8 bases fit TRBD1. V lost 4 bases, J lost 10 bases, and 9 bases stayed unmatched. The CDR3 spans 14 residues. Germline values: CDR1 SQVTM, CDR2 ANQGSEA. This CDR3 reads CSVASGGAGSPLHF. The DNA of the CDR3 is TGCAGCGTTGCCTCAGGGGGCGCCGGGTCACCCCTCCACTTT. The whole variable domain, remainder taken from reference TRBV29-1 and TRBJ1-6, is SAVISQKPSRDICQRGTSLTIQCQVDSQVTMMFWYRQQPGQSLTLIATANQGSEATYESGFVIDKFPISRPNLTFSTLTVSNMSPEDSSIYLCSVASGGAGSPLHFGNGTRLTVT.

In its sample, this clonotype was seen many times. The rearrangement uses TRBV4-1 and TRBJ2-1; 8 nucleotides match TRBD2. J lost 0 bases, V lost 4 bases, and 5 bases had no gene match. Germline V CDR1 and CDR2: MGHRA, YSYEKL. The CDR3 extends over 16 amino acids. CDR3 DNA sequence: TGCGCCAGCAGCCTGAGCGGGGGCCCCTCCTACAATGAGCAGTTCTTC. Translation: CASSLSGGPSYNEQFF.

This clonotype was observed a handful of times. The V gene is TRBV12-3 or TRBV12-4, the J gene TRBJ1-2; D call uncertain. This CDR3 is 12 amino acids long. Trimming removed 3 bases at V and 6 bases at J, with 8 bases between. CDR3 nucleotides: TGTGCCAGCAGTTTCTCCAGAAATGGCTACACCTTC. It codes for CASSFSRNGYTF.

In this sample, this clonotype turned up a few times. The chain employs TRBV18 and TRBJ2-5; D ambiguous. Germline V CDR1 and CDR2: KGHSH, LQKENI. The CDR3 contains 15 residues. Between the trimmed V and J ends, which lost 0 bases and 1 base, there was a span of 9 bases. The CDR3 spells CASSPPGVVQETQYF. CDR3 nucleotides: TGTGCCAGCTCACCACCTGGGGTAGTCCAAGAGACCCAGTACTTC.

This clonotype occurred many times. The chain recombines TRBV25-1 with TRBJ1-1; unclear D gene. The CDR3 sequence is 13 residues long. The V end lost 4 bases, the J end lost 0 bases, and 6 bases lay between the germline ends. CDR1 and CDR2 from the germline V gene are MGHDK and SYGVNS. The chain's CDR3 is CASSGTLNTEAFF. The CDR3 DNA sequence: TGTGCCAGCAGTGGAACATTGAACACTGAAGCTTTCTTT.

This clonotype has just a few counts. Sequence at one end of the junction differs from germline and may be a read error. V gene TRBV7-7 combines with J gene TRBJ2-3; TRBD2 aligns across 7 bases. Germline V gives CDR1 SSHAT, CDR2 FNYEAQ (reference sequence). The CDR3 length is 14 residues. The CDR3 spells CASSLERGGDTQYF. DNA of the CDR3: TGTGCTAGCAGCTTAGAGCGGGGAGGGGATACGCAGTATTTT.

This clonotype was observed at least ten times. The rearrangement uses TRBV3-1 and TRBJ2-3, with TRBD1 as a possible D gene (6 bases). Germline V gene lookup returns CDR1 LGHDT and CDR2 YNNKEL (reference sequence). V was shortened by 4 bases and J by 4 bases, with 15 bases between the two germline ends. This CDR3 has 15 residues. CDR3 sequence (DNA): TGTGCCAGCAGCCGGACAGCTCTCCCTGCAGATACGCAGTATTTT. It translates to CASSRTALPADTQYF.

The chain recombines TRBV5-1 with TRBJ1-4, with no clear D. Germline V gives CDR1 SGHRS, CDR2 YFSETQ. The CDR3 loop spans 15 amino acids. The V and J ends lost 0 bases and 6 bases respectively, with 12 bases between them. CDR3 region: CASSLDGPLHEKLFF. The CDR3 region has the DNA TGCGCCAGCAGCTTGGATGGGCCTCTACATGAAAAACTGTTTTTT.

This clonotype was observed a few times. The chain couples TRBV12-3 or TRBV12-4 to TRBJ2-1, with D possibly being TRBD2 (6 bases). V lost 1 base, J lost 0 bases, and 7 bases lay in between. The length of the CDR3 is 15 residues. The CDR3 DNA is TGTGCCAGCAGTTTAGGGGACTTCTCCTACAATGAGCAGTTCTTC. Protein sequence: CASSLGDFSYNEQFF.

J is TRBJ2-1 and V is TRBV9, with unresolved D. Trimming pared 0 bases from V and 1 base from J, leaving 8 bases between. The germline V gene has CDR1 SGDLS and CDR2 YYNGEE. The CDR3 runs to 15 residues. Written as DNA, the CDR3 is TGTGCCAGCAGCGTAGGTCGCAGTTCCTACAATGAGCAGTTCTTC. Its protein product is CASSVGRSSYNEQFF.

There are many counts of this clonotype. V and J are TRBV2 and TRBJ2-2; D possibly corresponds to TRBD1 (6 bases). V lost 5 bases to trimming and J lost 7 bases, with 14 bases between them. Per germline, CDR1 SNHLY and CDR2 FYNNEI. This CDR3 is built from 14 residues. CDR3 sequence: CASSLTGPGGELFF. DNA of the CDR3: TGTGCCAGCAGTTTGACAGGCCCCGGCGGGGAGCTGTTTTTT. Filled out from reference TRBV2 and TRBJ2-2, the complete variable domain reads EPEVTQTPSHQVTQMGQEVILRCVPISNHLYFYWYRQILGQKVEFLVSFYNNEISEKSEIFDDQFSVERPDGSNFTLKIRSTKLEDSAMYFCASSLTGPGGELFFGEGSRLTVL.

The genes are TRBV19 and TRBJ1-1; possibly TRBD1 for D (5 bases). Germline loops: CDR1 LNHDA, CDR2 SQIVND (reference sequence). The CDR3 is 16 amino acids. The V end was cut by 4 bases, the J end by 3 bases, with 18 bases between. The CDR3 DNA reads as TGTGCCAGTAGTAGACTGACGGGTGCGGGGGACACTGAAGCTTTCTTT. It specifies CASSRLTGAGDTEAFF.

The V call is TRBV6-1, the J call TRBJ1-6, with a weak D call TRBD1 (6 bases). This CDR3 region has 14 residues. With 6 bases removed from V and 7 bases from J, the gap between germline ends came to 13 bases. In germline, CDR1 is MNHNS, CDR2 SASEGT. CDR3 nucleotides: TGTGCCAGCAGCCGACAGGACCCCAATTCACCCCTCCACTTT. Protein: CASSRQDPNSPLHF.

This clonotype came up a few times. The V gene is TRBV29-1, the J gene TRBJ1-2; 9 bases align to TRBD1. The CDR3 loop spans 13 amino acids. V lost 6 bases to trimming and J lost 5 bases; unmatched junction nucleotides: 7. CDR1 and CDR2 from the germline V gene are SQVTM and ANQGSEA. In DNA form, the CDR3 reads TGCAGCGTGGGGGAGGGACAGGGATATGGCTACACCTTC. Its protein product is CSVGEGQGYGYTF.

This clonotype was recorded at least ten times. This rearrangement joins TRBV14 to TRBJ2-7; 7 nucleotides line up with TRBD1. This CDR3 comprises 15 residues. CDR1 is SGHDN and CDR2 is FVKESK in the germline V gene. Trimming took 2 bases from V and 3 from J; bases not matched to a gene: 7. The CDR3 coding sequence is TGTGCCAGCAGCCAAAGACAGGGCGGTAGCTACGAGCAGTACTTC. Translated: CASSQRQGGSYEQYF.

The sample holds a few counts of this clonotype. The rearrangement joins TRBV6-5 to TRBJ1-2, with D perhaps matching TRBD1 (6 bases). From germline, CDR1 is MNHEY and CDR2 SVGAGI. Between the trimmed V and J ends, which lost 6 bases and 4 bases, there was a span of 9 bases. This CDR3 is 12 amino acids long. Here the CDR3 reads CASRGGAYGYTF. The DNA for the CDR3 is TGTGCCAGCAGGGGGGGCGCCTATGGCTACACCTTC.

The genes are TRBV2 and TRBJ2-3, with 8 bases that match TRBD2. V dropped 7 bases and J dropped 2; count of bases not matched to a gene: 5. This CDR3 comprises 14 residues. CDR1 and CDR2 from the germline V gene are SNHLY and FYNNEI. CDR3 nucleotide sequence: TGTGCCAGCAACCGGGGGGGCCCCACAGATACGCAGTATTTT. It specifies CASNRGGPTDTQYF.

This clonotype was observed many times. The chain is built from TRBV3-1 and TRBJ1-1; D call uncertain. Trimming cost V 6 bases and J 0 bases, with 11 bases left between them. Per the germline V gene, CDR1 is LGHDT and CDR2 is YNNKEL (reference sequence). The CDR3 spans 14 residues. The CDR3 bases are TGTGCCAGCAGGCCTAGAGGGATGAACACTGAAGCTTTCTTT. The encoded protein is CASRPRGMNTEAFF.

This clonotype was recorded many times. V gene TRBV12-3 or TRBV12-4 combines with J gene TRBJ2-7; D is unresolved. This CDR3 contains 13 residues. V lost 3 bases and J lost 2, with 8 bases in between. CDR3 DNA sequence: TGTGCCAGCAGTTTGACCGCAACCTACGAGCAGTACTTC. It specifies CASSLTATYEQYF.

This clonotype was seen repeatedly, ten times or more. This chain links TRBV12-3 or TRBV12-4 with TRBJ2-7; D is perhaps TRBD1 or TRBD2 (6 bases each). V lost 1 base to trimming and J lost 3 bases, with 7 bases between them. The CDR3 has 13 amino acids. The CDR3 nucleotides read TGTGCCAGCAGTTTAGAGGGGGGCTACGAGCAGTACTTC. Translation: CASSLEGGYEQYF.

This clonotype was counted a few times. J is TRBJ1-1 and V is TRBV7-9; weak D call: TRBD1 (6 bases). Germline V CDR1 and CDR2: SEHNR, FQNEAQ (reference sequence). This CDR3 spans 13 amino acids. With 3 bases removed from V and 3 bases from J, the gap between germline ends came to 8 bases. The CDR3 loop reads CASSFRTDTEAFF. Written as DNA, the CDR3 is TGTGCCAGCAGCTTTAGGACAGACACTGAAGCTTTCTTT.

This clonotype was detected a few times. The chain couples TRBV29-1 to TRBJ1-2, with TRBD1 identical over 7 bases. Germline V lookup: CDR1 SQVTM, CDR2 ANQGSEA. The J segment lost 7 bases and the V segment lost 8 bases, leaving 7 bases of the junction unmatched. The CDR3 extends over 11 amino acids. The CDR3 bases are TGCAGCATTCGGGACAGTTCTGGCTACACCTTC. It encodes CSIRDSSGYTF. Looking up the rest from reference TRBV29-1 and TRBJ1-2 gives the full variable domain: SAVISQKPSRDICQRGTSLTIQCQVDSQVTMMFWYRQQPGQSLTLIATANQGSEATYESGFVIDKFPISRPNLTFSTLTVSNMSPEDSSIYLCSIRDSSGYTFGSGTRLTVV.

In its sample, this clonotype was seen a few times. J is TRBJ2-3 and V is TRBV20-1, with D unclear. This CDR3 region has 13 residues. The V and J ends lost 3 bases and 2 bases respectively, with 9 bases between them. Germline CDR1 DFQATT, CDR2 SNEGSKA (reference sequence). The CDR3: CSARGMSTDTQYF. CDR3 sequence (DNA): TGCAGTGCTAGGGGGATGTCCACAGATACGCAGTATTTT.

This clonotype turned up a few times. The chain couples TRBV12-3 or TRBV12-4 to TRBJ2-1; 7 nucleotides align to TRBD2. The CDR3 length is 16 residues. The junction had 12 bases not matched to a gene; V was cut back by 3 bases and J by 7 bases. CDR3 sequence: CASSFMGGVVENEQFF. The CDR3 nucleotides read TGTGCCAGCAGTTTCATGGGAGGGGTGGTCGAGAATGAGCAGTTCTTC.